The rows below give T cell receptor beta chains drawn from one sample of a study of T cell changes during pregnancy in multiple sclerosis. The table came from immunoSEQ multiplex PCR; TCRdb's copy has only in-frame clones and leaves some out. The top ten hold roughly 2.4% of the sample, which has fewer than 95,000 clones, about 94% seen once. The material sequenced was peripheral blood, taken in the third trimester of pregnancy. Receptors originate from a female donor with multiple sclerosis, enrolled in a pregnancy study. Each CDR3 is given with its conserved first and last residue. The D gene is left open where the match is weak. Only some rows state a clone size, as once, few, many or a class for expanded clones.

>TRBJ2-1|TRBD1|TRBV7-8|-
CASRGDRVGGNEQFF
TGTGCCAGCAGGGGGGACAGGGTGGGTGGCAATGAGCAGTTCTTC
>TRBJ2-5|-|TRBV7-9|-
CASSQGSFGETQYF
TGTGCCAGCAGCCAGGGGTCCTTCGGAGAGACCCAGTACTTC
>TRBJ1-2|-|TRBV29-1|-
CSVGSGIEGYTF
TGCAGCGTTGGCTCAGGGATTGAGGGCTACACCTTC
>TRBJ2-7|-|TRBV28|-
CASSATTAGTIGYEQYF
TGTGCCAGCAGTGCTACGACAGCGGGCACAATTGGATACGAGCAGTACTTC
>TRBJ2-1|-|TRBV28|-
CASSTNYNEQFF
TGTGCCAGCAGTACAAACTACAATGAGCAGTTCTTC
>TRBJ1-2|-|TRBV19|once
CASSNRQTHGYTF
TGTGCCAGTAGTAACAGACAGACCCATGGCTACACCTTC
>TRBJ2-7|TRBD2|TRBV4-1|-
CASSQDLGASGYYEQYF
TGCGCCAGCAGCCAAGATTTGGGGGCTAGCGGGTACTACGAGCAGTACTTC
>TRBJ1-3|-|TRBV27|-
CASSPRGAGGNTIYF
TGTGCCAGCAGTCCCCGGGGGGCGGGGGGAAACACCATATATTTT
>TRBJ2-7|TRBD1|TRBV27|-
CASSFRTGSEQYF
TGTGCCAGCAGTTTCAGGACAGGGTCCGAGCAGTACTTC
>TRBJ2-5|TRBD2|TRBV7-8|once
CASSPGLDKETQYF
TGTGCCAGCAGCCCGGGACTAGATAAAGAGACCCAGTACTTC
>TRBJ2-6|-|TRBV5-8|-
CASSATGSGANVLTF
TGTGCCAGCAGCGCTACAGGCTCTGGGGCCAACGTCCTGACTTTC
>TRBJ2-7|TRBD1|TRBV28|-
CASSLHDRDYEQYF
TGTGCCAGCAGTCTCCACGACAGGGACTACGAGCAGTACTTC
>TRBJ1-4|-|TRBV27|few
CASSQTTGRLGNEKLFF
TGTGCCAGCAGTCAGACCACCGGGAGGCTGGGGAATGAAAAACTGTTTTTT
>TRBJ2-2|-|TRBV9|-
CASSVLRSGELFF
TGTGCCAGCAGCGTACTTCGGTCGGGGGAGCTGTTTTTT
>TRBJ2-7|TRBD1|TRBV19|-
CASSSGQGHYEQYF
TGTGCCAGTAGTTCGGGACAGGGACACTACGAGCAGTACTTC
>TRBJ1-4|-|TRBV19|once
CASRVRATNEKLFF
TGTGCCAGTAGAGTGCGTGCAACTAATGAAAAACTGTTTTTT
>TRBJ1-2|TRBD1|TRBV7-2|once
CASSLGQNYGYTF
TGTGCCAGCAGCTTGGGACAGAACTATGGCTACACCTTC
>TRBJ2-3|TRBD2|TRBV11-2|-
CASSWVPSGTDTQYF
TGTGCCAGCAGCTGGGTGCCTAGCGGGACGGATACGCAGTATTTT
>TRBJ1-2|TRBD1|TRBV28|-
CASSLTGGYGYTF
TGTGCCAGCAGTCTCACAGGGGGGTATGGCTACACCTTC
>TRBJ1-1|TRBD1|TRBV6-1|-
CASSLQGAGEAFF
TGTGCCAGCAGCCTACAGGGGGCCGGTGAAGCTTTCTTT
>TRBJ2-3|TRBD2|TRBV7-3|few
CASSLREGDTQYF
TGTGCCAGCAGCTTGCGGGAGGGAGATACGCAGTATTTT
>TRBJ2-7|-|TRBV28|-
CASSLKLPWEQYF
TGTGCCAGCAGTTTAAAACTCCCCTGGGAGCAGTACTTC
>TRBJ2-1|-|TRBV5-4|-
CASSFEPGHVDEQFF
TGTGCCAGCAGCTTCGAGCCGGGACATGTGGATGAGCAGTTCTTC
>TRBJ1-1|-|TRBV27|-
CASSLVIGATEAFF
TGTGCCAGCAGTTTAGTAATAGGGGCCACTGAAGCTTTCTTT
>TRBJ1-2|-|TRBV6-5|few
CASSRQESNYGYTF
TGTGCCAGCAGTCGACAGGAATCTAACTATGGCTACACCTTC
>TRBJ1-3|-|TRBV9|-
CASRRGRPVSGNTIYF
TGTGCCAGCAGGCGAGGCAGACCCGTATCTGGAAACACCATATATTTT
>TRBJ2-5|TRBD2|TRBV6-6|-
CASTTGTSGSWQTQYF
TGTGCCAGCACTACCGGGACTAGCGGGAGTTGGCAGACCCAGTACTTC
>TRBJ2-7|TRBD1|TRBV18|once
CASSPVETGYYEQYF
TGTGCCAGCTCACCGGTCGAGACAGGGTACTACGAGCAGTACTTC
>TRBJ2-7|-|TRBV5-1|-
CASSLGGAGRLHEQYF
TGCGCCAGCAGCTTGGGGGGGGCCGGGAGGCTCCACGAGCAGTACTTC
>TRBJ1-2|-|TRBV6-5|-
CASSRAQGHGYTF
TGTGCCAGCAGTCGCGCGCAGGGCCATGGCTACACCTTC
>TRBJ1-2|TRBD1|TRBV2|-
CASSGAGQGTGYTF
TGTGCCAGCAGTGGGGCCGGACAGGGGACCGGCTACACCTTC
>TRBJ2-7|TRBD2|TRBV28|-
CASRSIPGLAGGRPYEQYF
TGTGCCAGCAGGAGCATACCGGGACTAGCGGGAGGGCGGCCCTACGAGCAGTACTTC
>TRBJ2-5|-|TRBV5-1|-
CASGTLQGQETQYF
TGCGCCAGCGGGACATTACAGGGTCAAGAGACCCAGTACTTC
>TRBJ2-7|TRBD2|TRBV19|-
CASSDTSGRVQQYF
TGTGCCAGTAGCGATACTAGCGGGAGAGTTCAGCAGTACTTC
>TRBJ1-1|TRBD1|TRBV5-1|once
CASSLGLLRQGGRMNTEAFF
TGCGCCAGCAGCCTCGGACTGCTCCGACAGGGAGGTAGGATGAACACTGAAGCTTTCTTT
>TRBJ2-5|-|TRBV6-5|once
CASSYGLSGETQYF
TGTGCCAGCAGTTACGGACTGTCCGGAGAGACCCAGTACTTC
>TRBJ1-4|-|TRBV28|-
CASTRGGSNEKLFF
TGTGCCAGCACCCGGGGAGGGTCGAATGAAAAACTGTTTTTT
>TRBJ2-3|TRBD2|TRBV5-1|-
CASKTSGAHTDTQYF
TGCGCCAGCAAGACTAGCGGGGCTCACACAGATACGCAGTATTTT
>TRBJ2-7|-|TRBV6-5|-
CASSYVFGYEQYF
TGTGCCAGCAGTTACGTGTTCGGTTACGAGCAGTACTTC
>TRBJ1-1|TRBD1|TRBV6-1|-
CASRPGQFMNTEAFF
TGTGCCAGCAGACCGGGACAGTTCATGAACACTGAAGCTTTCTTT
>TRBJ2-5|TRBD2|TRBV10-3|-
CAISEGSGSYETQYF
TGTGCCATCAGTGAGGGTAGCGGGAGTTACGAGACCCAGTACTTC
>TRBJ2-5|TRBD1|TRBV7-6|-
CASSFRTGGLQTQYF
TGTGCCAGCAGCTTTAGGACAGGGGGTTTACAGACCCAGTACTTC
>TRBJ2-7|TRBD2|TRBV5-1|once
CASSPWGGASGEQYF
TGCGCCAGCAGCCCATGGGGAGGGGCGAGCGGCGAGCAGTACTTC
>TRBJ2-3|TRBD1|TRBV2|few
CASSRDRGSRDTQYF
TGTGCCAGCAGTAGGGACAGGGGGTCGAGAGATACGCAGTATTTT
>TRBJ2-3|TRBD2|TRBV18|-
CASSPSGSSPDTQYF
TGTGCCAGCTCACCTAGCGGGAGTTCCCCAGATACGCAGTATTTT
>TRBJ2-6|-|TRBV5-6|-
CASSLVFSGANVLTF
TGTGCCAGCAGCTTGGTATTCTCTGGGGCCAACGTCCTGACTTTC
>TRBJ2-6|-|TRBV10-3|-
CAIRKDSSGANVLTF
TGTGCCATCAGGAAGGACAGCTCTGGGGCCAACGTCCTGACTTTC
>TRBJ2-7|TRBD2|TRBV28|-
CASSLLAGGPYEQYF
TGTGCCAGCAGTTTATTAGCGGGAGGGCCTTACGAGCAGTACTTC
>TRBJ2-1|-|TRBV29-1|-
CSVEDRTDSYNEQFF
TGCAGCGTTGAAGACAGGACAGATTCTTACAATGAGCAGTTCTTC
>TRBJ1-4|-|TRBV6-5|-
CASSRTVNNEKLFF
TGTGCCAGCAGTCGGACAGTTAATAATGAAAAACTGTTTTTT
>TRBJ2-7|-|TRBV7-7|-
CASSTGPYYEQYF
TGTGCTAGCAGCACTGGGCCTTACTACGAGCAGTACTTC
>TRBJ2-7|TRBD2|TRBV13|-
CASSPFSGSYEQYF
TGTGCCAGCTCACCTTTTAGCGGGAGTTACGAGCAGTACTTC
>TRBJ2-7|TRBD2|TRBV7-8|-
CASSPQGSSGSYEQYF
TGTGCCAGCAGCCCCCAGGGGTCTAGCGGGAGTTACGAGCAGTACTTC
>TRBJ1-1|TRBD1|TRBV5-6|-
CASSFRTGVNTEAFF
TGTGCCAGCAGCTTCCGGACAGGGGTGAACACTGAAGCTTTCTTT
>TRBJ2-1|TRBD2|TRBV6-6|-
CASSYSTSGEQFF
TGTGCCAGCAGTTACTCAACTAGCGGTGAGCAGTTCTTC